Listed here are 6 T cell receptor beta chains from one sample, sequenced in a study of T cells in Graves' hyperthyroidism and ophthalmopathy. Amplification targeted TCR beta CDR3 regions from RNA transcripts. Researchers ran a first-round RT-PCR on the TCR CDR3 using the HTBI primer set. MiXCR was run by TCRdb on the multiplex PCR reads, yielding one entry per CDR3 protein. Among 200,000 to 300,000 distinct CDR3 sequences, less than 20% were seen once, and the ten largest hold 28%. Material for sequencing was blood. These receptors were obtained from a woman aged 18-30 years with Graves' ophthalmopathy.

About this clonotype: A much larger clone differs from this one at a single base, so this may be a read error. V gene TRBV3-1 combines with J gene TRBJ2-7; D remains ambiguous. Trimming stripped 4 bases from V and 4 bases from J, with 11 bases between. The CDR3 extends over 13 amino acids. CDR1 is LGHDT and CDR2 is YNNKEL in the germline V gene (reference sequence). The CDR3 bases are TGTGCCAGCAGCCGAGGCGATCGTTACGAGCAGTACTTC. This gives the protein CASSRGDRYEQYF.

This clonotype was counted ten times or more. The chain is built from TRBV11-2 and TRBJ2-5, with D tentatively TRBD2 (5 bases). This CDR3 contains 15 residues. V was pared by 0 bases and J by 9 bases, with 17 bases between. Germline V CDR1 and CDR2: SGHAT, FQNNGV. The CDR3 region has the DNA TGTGCCAGCAGCTTAGATCGAGGGAGCAACGAGGCCCAGTACTTC. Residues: CASSLDRGSNEAQYF.

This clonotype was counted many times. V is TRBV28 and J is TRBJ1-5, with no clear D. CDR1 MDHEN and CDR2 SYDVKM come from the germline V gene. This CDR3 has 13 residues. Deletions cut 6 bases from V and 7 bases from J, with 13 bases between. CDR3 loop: CASSFDGGQPQHF. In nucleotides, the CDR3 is TGTGCCAGCAGCTTCGACGGTGGACAGCCCCAGCATTTT.

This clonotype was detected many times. Here the CDR3 DNA reads TGTGCCAGCAGCTTAAGCGAGACCGGGGAGCTGTTTTTT. Translated, it gives CASSLSETGELFF. The V gene is TRBV11-3, the J gene TRBJ2-2; D ambiguous. Germline V gene lookup returns CDR1 SGHNT and CDR2 YENEEA. This CDR3 contains 13 residues. V lost 2 bases and J 5 bases, leaving 6 bases between the germline ends.

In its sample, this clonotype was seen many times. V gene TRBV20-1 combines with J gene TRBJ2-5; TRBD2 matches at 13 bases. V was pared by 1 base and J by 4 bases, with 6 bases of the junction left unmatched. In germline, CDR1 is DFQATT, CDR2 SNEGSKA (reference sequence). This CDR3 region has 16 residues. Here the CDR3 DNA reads TGCAGTGCTAGAGGACTAGCGGGAGGACGTGGAGAGACCCAGTACTTC. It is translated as CSARGLAGGRGETQYF.

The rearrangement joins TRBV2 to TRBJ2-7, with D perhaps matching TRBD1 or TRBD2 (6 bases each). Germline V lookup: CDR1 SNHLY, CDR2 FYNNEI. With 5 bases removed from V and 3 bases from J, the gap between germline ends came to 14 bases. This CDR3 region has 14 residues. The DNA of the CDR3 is TGTGCCAGCAGTCCACAGGGAGGCCTCTACGAGCAGTACGTC. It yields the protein CASSPQGGLYEQYV.